The 28 T cell receptor beta chains below were found in one sample sequenced in a study of post-analysis software for immune sequencing data. Points from the study as a whole: When patients were compared with controls, roughly five TRBV segments were more frequent, TRBV5-6, TRBV5-1 and TRBV20-1 among them.

Unique molecular identifiers were carried by the TCR beta cDNA libraries. TCRdb reanalysed the PCR reads using MiXCR and keeps one entry per CDR3 protein. The sample includes more than 450,000 distinct CDR3 sequences, approximately 31% of them seen just once. For these TCRs, the target antigens are not known. The sample comprised blood. The receptors come from a girl under 18 with multiple sclerosis.

Regarding this clonotype: A read error is possible here, since a much larger clone lies one base away. J is TRBJ2-1 and V is TRBV6-5; 10 nucleotides match TRBD1. The germline gives CDR1 MNHEY, CDR2 SVGAGI. This CDR3 is built from 15 residues. The CDR3 coding sequence is TGTGCCAGCAGTCCGACAGGGGGCCCCTACGATGAGCAGTTCTTC. Amino acid sequence: CASSPTGGPYDEQFF.

The chain links TRBV6-6 to TRBJ1-1, with D possibly being TRBD1 (5 bases). CDR1 is MNHNY and CDR2 is SVGAGI in the germline V gene (reference sequence). Trimming removed 4 bases from V and 0 bases from J, with 15 bases in between. CDR3 length: 16 amino acids. Here the CDR3 DNA reads TGTGCCAGCAGTTTCAGCAGGGTAGGGGTGAACACTGAAGCTTTCTTT. It is translated as CASSFSRVGVNTEAFF.

This clonotype was detected a few times. The CDR3 spells CAISESDFRGVGDSKDPEQYF. DNA of the CDR3: TGTGCCATCAGTGAGTCGGATTTTCGGGGGGTAGGTGACAGCAAGGACCCCGAGCAGTACTTC. V usage is TRBV10-3 and J usage is TRBJ2-7; 7 bases map to TRBD2. The CDR3 extends over 21 amino acids. Germline CDR1 ENHRY, CDR2 SYGVKD. J gave up 6 bases and V 0 bases, and 26 bases lay outside the gene matches.

In this sample, this clonotype turned up a few times. The chain links TRBV2 to TRBJ2-4, with D possibly being TRBD2 (7 bases). The ends were cut back, 5 bases at V and 6 bases at J, with 14 bases in the middle. CDR3 size: 14 residues. From germline, CDR1 is SNHLY and CDR2 FYNNEI. The CDR3 DNA is TGTGCCAGCAGTTACAGGGAGGGAGGAAACATTCAGTACTTC. The encoded protein is CASSYREGGNIQYF.

V is TRBV12-3 or TRBV12-4 and J is TRBJ2-3, with 10 bases matching TRBD2. The CDR3 has 14 residues. The V segment lost 8 bases and the J segment 5 bases; nucleotides outside the gene matches: 7. CDR3 region: CASAGGTSEDTQYF. CDR3 coding DNA: TGTGCCAGCGCGGGAGGGACTAGCGAAGATACGCAGTATTTT.

This clonotype showed up just a few times. The chain recombines TRBV11-2 with TRBJ2-3; possibly TRBD1 or TRBD2 for D (5 bases each). V gave up 4 bases and J gave up 0 bases, with 11 bases separating them. The germline V gene has CDR1 SGHAT and CDR2 FQNNGV. This CDR3 spans 15 amino acids. Here the CDR3 DNA reads TGTGCCAGCAGCTCGGGACCGACTAGCACAGATACGCAGTATTTT. Its translation: CASSSGPTSTDTQYF.

The chain has TRBV6-4 and TRBJ2-3, with 9 nucleotides matching TRBD2. The CDR3 loop spans 14 amino acids. Looked up from germline, CDR1 is MRHNA and CDR2 is SNTAGT. Unmatched junction bases numbered 3, after V lost 6 bases and J lost 2 bases. Written as DNA, the CDR3 is TGTGCCAGCAGGACTAGCGGTTACACAGATACGCAGTATTTT. As protein: CASRTSGYTDTQYF.

The table lists this clonotype with a count of one. In DNA, the CDR3 is TGCGCCAGCAGCTTGGAGACAGGGGGTTTCACCGGGGAGCTGTTTTTT. Translated: CASSLETGGFTGELFF. The chain has TRBV5-1 and TRBJ2-2, with 9 bases that match TRBD1. The trim removed 0 bases at V and 4 bases at J, leaving 4 bases unmatched. Germline V gene data show CDR1 as SGHRS and CDR2 as YFSETQ. This CDR3 spans 16 amino acids.

The rearrangement uses TRBV28 and TRBJ1-1, with D tentatively TRBD1 (5 bases). V gave up 6 bases and J gave up 11 bases, with 13 bases separating them. Per germline, CDR1 MDHEN and CDR2 SYDVKM. The CDR3 is made up of 11 amino acids. The DNA of the CDR3 is TGTGCCAGCAGCAGAACACGGGGGGCTTTCTTT. Residues: CASSRTRGAFF.

The table lists this clonotype with a few counts. CDR3 amino acids: CASSFGQTYTEAFF. The CDR3, as DNA: TGCGCCAGCAGCTTCGGACAGACATACACTGAAGCTTTCTTT. The chain employs TRBV5-1 and TRBJ1-1; tentative D call: TRBD1 (6 bases). Germline CDR1 and CDR2: SGHRS and YFSETQ. Trimming took off 2 bases at V and 3 bases at J, with 11 bases between the two ends. This CDR3 has 14 amino acids. The full variable domain, in which reference TRBV5-1 and TRBJ1-1 provide the parts outside the CDR3, is KAGVTQTPRYLIKTRGQQVTLSCSPISGHRSVSWYQQTPGQGLQFLFEYFSETQRNKGNFPGRFSGRQFSNSRSEMNVSTLELGDSALYLCASSFGQTYTEAFFGQGTRLTVV.

The V call is TRBV20-1, the J call TRBJ2-3, with 7 bases lining up with TRBD2. Trimming at V came to 0 bases and at J to 4 bases, leaving 7 bases not matched to a gene. CDR1 and CDR2 (germline): DFQATT, SNEGSKA (reference sequence). CDR3 size: 15 residues. In DNA, the CDR3 is TGCAGTGCTAGAGATTGGGGGAGGGAAGCAGATACGCAGTATTTT. Its protein is CSARDWGREADTQYF.

This clonotype appeared once. This chain links TRBV6-2 or TRBV6-3 with TRBJ2-4, with D possibly being TRBD1 (6 bases). Germline assignment: CDR1 MNHEY and CDR2 SVGEGT. The CDR3 sequence is 16 residues long. Trimming removed 7 bases at V and 0 bases at J, with 16 bases between. In DNA, the CDR3 is TGTGCCAGCAACCTTGGGGGCGTACTAGCCAAAAACATTCAGTACTTC. Amino acids: CASNLGGVLAKNIQYF.

V is TRBV4-1 and J is TRBJ2-7, with TRBD1 matching 8 bases. The V and J ends lost 5 bases and 3 bases, in that order; junction bases with no gene match: 9. Germline CDR1 and CDR2: MGHRA and YSYEKL. The CDR3 is 15 residues long. The CDR3 region is CASSRLGQADYEQYF. CDR3 sequence (DNA): TGCGCCAGCAGCAGGCTGGGACAGGCGGACTACGAGCAGTACTTC.

This clonotype is a singleton in its sample. The chain has TRBV5-5 and TRBJ1-2; D not certain. The length of the CDR3 is 16 residues. Germline CDR1 SGHKS, CDR2 YYEKEE (reference sequence). V lost 2 bases, J lost 0 bases, and 14 bases lay in between. The CDR3 protein is CASSFGQADSNYGYTF. Here the CDR3 DNA reads TGTGCCAGCAGCTTCGGTCAGGCCGATTCTAACTATGGCTACACCTTC.

J is TRBJ1-1 and V is TRBV20-1, with D perhaps matching TRBD1 (6 bases). The CDR3 has 18 residues. V was shortened by 1 base and J by 2 bases, with 23 bases between the two germline ends. Germline V gene lookup returns CDR1 DFQATT and CDR2 SNEGSKA (reference sequence). CDR3 coding DNA: TGCAGTGCTAGAGCATTGAGTGGGGGGGCGTGGGGAAACACTGAAGCTTTCTTT. This codes for CSARALSGGAWGNTEAFF.

A single count supports this clonotype. This chain connects TRBV3-1 to TRBJ1-1; 8 bases agree with TRBD1. Germline V gives CDR1 LGHDT, CDR2 YNNKEL (reference sequence). The CDR3 length is 14 residues. J lost 4 bases, V lost 3 bases, and 4 bases had no gene match. CDR3 nucleotides: TGTGCCAGCAGCCATTACAGGGGGAGCACTGAAGCTTTCTTT. The encoded protein is CASSHYRGSTEAFF.

This clonotype has a handful of counts. This chain uses TRBV12-3 or TRBV12-4 with TRBJ1-4; D gene unclear. The ends were cut back, 2 bases at V and 0 bases at J, with 7 bases in the middle. The CDR3 has 15 residues. The CDR3 coding sequence is TGTGCCAGCAGTTTATCGGCGACAACTAATGAAAAACTGTTTTTT. It encodes CASSLSATTNEKLFF.

A remark on this clonotype: Just one base apart from a much larger clone, this may be a read error. The CDR3: CGVAGTAYEQYF. DNA of the CDR3: TGCGGCGTCGCCGGGACAGCCTACGAGCAGTACTTC. This rearrangement joins TRBV29-1 to TRBJ2-4; 7 bases match TRBD1. The J call may be wrong; the DNA end is better matched by TRBJ2-7. This CDR3 is 12 amino acids long. Germline V gives CDR1 SQVTM, CDR2 ANQGSEA.

V gene TRBV7-6 combines with J gene TRBJ2-5; either TRBD1 or TRBD2 may supply D (6 bases each). Trimming removed 2 bases at V and 7 bases at J, with 14 bases between. Germline V gene lookup returns CDR1 SGHVS and CDR2 FNYEAQ. The CDR3 length is 14 residues. CDR3 coding DNA: TGTGCCAGCAGCTTACGAGAGGGGGGTGGGACCCAGTACTTC. It specifies CASSLREGGGTQYF.

As for this clonotype: The junction and the germline gene differ at one end; a read error may be behind it. The chain has TRBV12-3 or TRBV12-4 and TRBJ1-2; tentatively, D is TRBD1 (5 bases). CDR3 size: 13 residues. CDR3 DNA: TGTGCCAGCAGTTTGCAGGGAGCGGAGGGCTACATCTTC. Encoded protein: CASSLQGAEGYIF.

This clonotype was observed a few times. The chain recombines TRBV5-1 with TRBJ2-7, with D maybe TRBD1 (6 bases). V was cut by 3 bases and J by 3 bases, with 16 bases left in between. CDR3 length: 15 amino acids. Germline V gene data show CDR1 as SGHRS and CDR2 as YFSETQ. In DNA, the CDR3 is TGCGCCAGCAGCTCCAGCGAGACAGGATTCTACGAGCAGTACTTC. Amino acids: CASSSSETGFYEQYF.

The chain has TRBV24-1 and TRBJ1-2; D gene ambiguous. CDR1 is KGHDR and CDR2 is SFDVKD in the germline V gene. With 0 bases removed from V and 6 bases from J, the gap between germline ends came to 22 bases. The CDR3 loop spans 18 amino acids. The CDR3 DNA reads as TGTGCCACCAGTGATTTGCGGCCCAGGTATGGATCGAGTCATGGCTACACCTTC. The encoded protein is CATSDLRPRYGSSHGYTF.

This clonotype was recorded a few times. V and J are TRBV12-3 or TRBV12-4 and TRBJ2-5; 9 bases fit TRBD1. The CDR3 consists of 14 residues. With 6 bases clipped from V and 11 bases from J, the junction kept 13 bases outside the gene matches. This chain's CDR3 is CASREMGTGREQYF. The CDR3, as DNA: TGTGCCAGCAGGGAAATGGGGACAGGGAGGGAGCAGTACTTC.

The chain employs TRBV11-2 and TRBJ2-5; 9 bases are shared with TRBD2. The CDR3 spans 19 residues. CDR1 SGHAT and CDR2 FQNNGV come from the germline V gene. Trimming cost V 5 bases and J 5 bases; bases outside gene matches: 21. CDR3 amino acids: CASSPRVVAGDTFAETQYF. The DNA of the CDR3 is TGTGCCAGCAGCCCCAGGGTGGTAGCGGGGGATACTTTTGCGGAGACCCAGTACTTC. Drawing the rest from reference TRBV11-2 and TRBJ2-5, the complete variable domain is EAGVAQSPRYKIIEKRQSVAFWCNPISGHATLYWYQQILGQGPKLLIQFQNNGVVDDSQLPKDRFSAERLKGVDSTLKIQPAKLEDSAVYLCASSPRVVAGDTFAETQYFGPGTRLLVL.

The rearrangement joins TRBV7-9 to TRBJ1-5; the D gene is possibly TRBD1 (6 bases). Trimming pared 5 bases from V and 1 base from J, leaving 15 bases between. The CDR3 spans 16 residues. Germline CDR1 SEHNR, CDR2 FQNEAQ (reference sequence). CDR3: CASSPSGTLSNQPQHF. The CDR3 coding sequence is TGTGCCAGCAGCCCCTCCGGGACACTGAGCAATCAGCCCCAGCATTTT.

The chain is built from TRBV10-3 and TRBJ2-7, with D possibly TRBD2 on 5 matching bases. The V end was cut by 0 bases, the J end by 12 bases, with 21 bases between. The CDR3 length is 15 residues. CDR1 and CDR2 from the germline V gene are ENHRY and SYGVKD. The CDR3: CAISESTGEHGDTYF. The CDR3 DNA is TGTGCCATCAGTGAGTCTACCGGGGAACACGGAGATACGTACTTC.

The chain is built from TRBV27 and TRBJ2-3; the match to TRBD2 covers 7 bases. J gave up 3 bases and V 10 bases, and 13 bases lay outside the gene matches. The CDR3 runs to 15 residues. Germline loops: CDR1 MNHEY, CDR2 SMNVEV (reference sequence). The CDR3 sequence: CATNPLAEGTDTQYF. The CDR3 bases are TGTGCCACCAATCCTCTAGCGGAAGGAACAGATACGCAGTATTTT.

The V and J genes are TRBV6-5 and TRBJ2-5; 10 bases fit TRBD2. The trim removed 2 bases at V and 5 bases at J, leaving 2 bases unmatched. This CDR3 comprises 14 residues. The germline V gene encodes CDR1 MNHEY and CDR2 SVGAGI. DNA of the CDR3: TGTGCCAGCAGTTACGGGACTAGCGCGGAGACCCAGTACTTC. This codes for CASSYGTSAETQYF.